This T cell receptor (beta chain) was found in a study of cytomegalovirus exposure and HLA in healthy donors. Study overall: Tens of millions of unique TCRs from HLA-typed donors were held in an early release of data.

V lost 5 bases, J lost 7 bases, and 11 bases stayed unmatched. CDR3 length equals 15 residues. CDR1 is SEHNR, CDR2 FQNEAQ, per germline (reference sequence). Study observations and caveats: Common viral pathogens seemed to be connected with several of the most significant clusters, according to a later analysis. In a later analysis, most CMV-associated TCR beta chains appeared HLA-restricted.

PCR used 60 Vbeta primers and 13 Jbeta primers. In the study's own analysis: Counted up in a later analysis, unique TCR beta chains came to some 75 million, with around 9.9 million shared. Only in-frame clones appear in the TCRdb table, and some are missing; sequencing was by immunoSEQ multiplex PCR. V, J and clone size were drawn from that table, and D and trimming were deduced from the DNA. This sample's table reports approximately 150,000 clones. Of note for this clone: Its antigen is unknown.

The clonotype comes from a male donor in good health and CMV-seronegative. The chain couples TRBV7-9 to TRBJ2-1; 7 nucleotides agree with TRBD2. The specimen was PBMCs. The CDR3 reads CASSPSGTSANEQFF. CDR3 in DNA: TGTGCCAGCAGCCCTAGCGGAACTTCCGCGAATGAGCAGTTCTTC. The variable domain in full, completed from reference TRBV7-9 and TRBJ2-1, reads DTGVSQNPRHKITKRGQNVTFRCDPISEHNRLYWYRQTLGQGPEFLTYFQNEAQLEKSRLLSDRFSAERPKGSFSTLEIQRTEQGDSAMYLCASSPSGTSANEQFFGPGTRLTVL.